Listed below are T cell receptor beta chains from one sample, sequenced in a study of blood T cell repertoires in COVID-19. Here immunoSEQ multiplex PCR was the method, and the copy in TCRdb shows in-frame clones only, minus some. The table has fewer than 75,000 clones, about nine tenths seen once; the top ten hold 1.4% to 1.5%. The sample was peripheral blood. These receptors were obtained from a man aged 60 to 75 with acute or convalescent COVID-19. Each CDR3 is given without its conserved first and last residue. Fields, in order: V gene, CDR3 length, J gene, CDR3 protein.

V gene: TRBV14; CDR3 length: 12; J gene: TRBJ2-2; CDR3 protein: ASSQVRYTGELF
V gene: TRBV20-1; CDR3 length: 9; J gene: TRBJ1-1; CDR3 protein: SAAEESVAF
V gene: TRBV18; CDR3 length: 13; J gene: TRBJ2-7; CDR3 protein: ASSPRGGSSYEQY
V gene: TRBV7-9; CDR3 length: 13; J gene: TRBJ2-2; CDR3 protein: ASRGLAGMSGELF
V gene: TRBV7-2; CDR3 length: 13; J gene: TRBJ1-1; CDR3 protein: ASSTWDRLNTEAF
V gene: TRBV3-1/TRBV3-2; CDR3 length: 11; J gene: TRBJ1-2; CDR3 protein: ASSQKGPHGYT
V gene: TRBV18; CDR3 length: 12; J gene: TRBJ2-3; CDR3 protein: ASSPRQGADTQY
V gene: TRBV18; CDR3 length: 11; J gene: TRBJ1-5; CDR3 protein: ASSPSGNQPQH
V gene: TRBV5-1; CDR3 length: 13; J gene: TRBJ2-1; CDR3 protein: ASSPTSGAYNEQF
V gene: TRBV29-1; CDR3 length: 13; J gene: TRBJ2-7; CDR3 protein: SARGPRESPNEQY
V gene: TRBV11-2; CDR3 length: 13; J gene: TRBJ2-7; CDR3 protein: ASSHRREGHYEQY
V gene: TRBV12-3/TRBV12-4; CDR3 length: 11; J gene: TRBJ1-1; CDR3 protein: ASTLRENTEAF
V gene: TRBV12-3/TRBV12-4; CDR3 length: 11; J gene: TRBJ2-2; CDR3 protein: ASSPTLFGELF
V gene: TRBV12-5; CDR3 length: 15; J gene: TRBJ1-3; CDR3 protein: ASGIYRVQVVWNTIY
V gene: TRBV10-3; CDR3 length: 10; J gene: TRBJ2-3; CDR3 protein: AISESPDTQY
V gene: TRBV12-3/TRBV12-4; CDR3 length: 11; J gene: TRBJ1-2; CDR3 protein: ASSLTGNYGYT
V gene: TRBV4-1; CDR3 length: 15; J gene: TRBJ1-3; CDR3 protein: ASSQRQGPYSGNTIY
V gene: TRBV5-1; CDR3 length: 12; J gene: TRBJ1-1; CDR3 protein: ASSFTGSNTEAF
V gene: TRBV6-5; CDR3 length: 11; J gene: TRBJ1-1; CDR3 protein: ASISPGTGEAF
V gene: TRBV29-1; CDR3 length: 11; J gene: TRBJ2-2; CDR3 protein: SVGLPPTGELF
V gene: TRBV2; CDR3 length: 12; J gene: TRBJ1-4; CDR3 protein: ASSARGTYEKLF
V gene: TRBV19; CDR3 length: 10; J gene: TRBJ1-1; CDR3 protein: ASSKPAGEAF
V gene: TRBV7-9; CDR3 length: 13; J gene: TRBJ2-1; CDR3 protein: ASSFRRGFDNEQF
V gene: TRBV4-2; CDR3 length: 14; J gene: TRBJ1-3; CDR3 protein: ASSPRSVISGNTIY
V gene: TRBV11-2; CDR3 length: 10; J gene: TRBJ1-2; CDR3 protein: ASSAGGYGYT
V gene: TRBV5-1; CDR3 length: 12; J gene: TRBJ2-7; CDR3 protein: ASSPGTGDYEQY
V gene: TRBV27; CDR3 length: 10; J gene: TRBJ1-5; CDR3 protein: ASSNRNQPQH
V gene: TRBV29-1; CDR3 length: 12; J gene: TRBJ2-5; CDR3 protein: SVRRTGYQETQY
V gene: TRBV6-5; CDR3 length: 13; J gene: TRBJ1-6; CDR3 protein: ASSLRDRDASPLH
V gene: TRBV11-2; CDR3 length: 14; J gene: TRBJ2-7; CDR3 protein: ASSSSLAGVLWEQY
V gene: TRBV6-5; CDR3 length: 13; J gene: TRBJ2-7; CDR3 protein: ASRATGGDPYEQY
V gene: TRBV5-4; CDR3 length: 14; J gene: TRBJ1-1; CDR3 protein: ASSPLERVIGTEAF
V gene: TRBV5-6; CDR3 length: 10; J gene: TRBJ1-2; CDR3 protein: ASRRDSYGYT
V gene: TRBV30; CDR3 length: 12; J gene: TRBJ1-4; CDR3 protein: AWARGLSNEKLF